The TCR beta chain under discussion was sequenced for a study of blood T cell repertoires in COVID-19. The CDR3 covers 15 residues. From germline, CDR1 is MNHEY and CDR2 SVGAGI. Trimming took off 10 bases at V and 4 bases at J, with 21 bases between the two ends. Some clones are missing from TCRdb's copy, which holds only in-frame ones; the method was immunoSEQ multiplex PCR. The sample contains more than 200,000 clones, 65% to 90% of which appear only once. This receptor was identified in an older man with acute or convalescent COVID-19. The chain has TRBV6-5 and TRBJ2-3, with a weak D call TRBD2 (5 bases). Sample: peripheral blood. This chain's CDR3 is CATTSGSSFSDTQYF. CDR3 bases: TGTGCCACCACCTCGGGGAGTTCTTTTTCAGATACGCAGTATTTT.